Presented here are 25 T cell receptor beta chains from one specimen sequenced in a study of cytotoxic CD8 clonotypes in ibrutinib-treated CLL. Assay: immunoSEQ multiplex PCR; the TCRdb copy retains only in-frame clones and omits some. The sample lists some 140,000 clones, 91% seen once, with 10% to 12% in the top ten. Sequenced here: PBMCs, sampled after 12 months of ibrutinib treatment. These receptors originate from a human donor with chronic lymphocytic leukemia.

The CDR3 region is CASSLAGGETQYF. Here the CDR3 DNA reads TGCGCCAGCAGTTTAGCGGGAGGGGAGACCCAGTACTTC. The chain recombines TRBV10-1 with TRBJ2-5; 11 nucleotides line up with TRBD2. J was trimmed by 5 bases and V by 5 bases; bases with no gene match: 1. Germline CDR1 and CDR2: WNHNN and SYGVQD (reference sequence). The CDR3 runs 13 residues.

The chain joins TRBV25-1 to TRBJ2-7; 7 bases map to TRBD2. In germline, CDR1 is MGHDK, CDR2 SYGVNS. V lost 5 bases to trimming and J lost 3 bases; unmatched junction nucleotides: 10. CDR3 length: 15 amino acids. The CDR3 sequence: CASSTPGRRLYEQYF. CDR3 DNA sequence: TGTGCCAGCAGTACCCCCGGGAGGAGGCTCTACGAGCAGTACTTC.

The chain carries TRBV18 and TRBJ2-7, with 8 bases identical to TRBD2. The CDR3 loop spans 13 amino acids. Germline V gene sequence: CDR1 KGHSH, CDR2 LQKENI. Trimming took 5 bases from V and 7 from J; bases not matched to a gene: 7. The CDR3 DNA reads TGTGCCAGCTCAGCGGGACTAGTTAGAGAGCAGTACTTC. It is translated as CASSAGLVREQYF.

This rearrangement joins TRBV7-8 to TRBJ1-1; D gene uncertain. The germline V gene has CDR1 SGHVS and CDR2 FQNEAQ. This CDR3 has 14 residues. V lost 5 bases and J lost 4, with 14 bases in between. The CDR3 nucleotides are TGTGCCAGCAGCCCCTCTGGAGTCAGCACTGAAGCTTTCTTT. It codes for CASSPSGVSTEAFF.

J is TRBJ2-2 and V is TRBV27, with 8 positions matching TRBD1. V lost 7 bases to trimming and J lost 7 bases; unmatched junction nucleotides: 5. CDR1 MNHEY and CDR2 SMNVEV come from the germline V gene (reference sequence). CDR3 size: 13 residues. CDR3 residues: CASTPQGVGELFF. DNA of the CDR3: TGTGCCAGCACCCCACAGGGGGTCGGGGAGCTGTTTTTT.

CDR3 sequence: CASSIQGGLETQYF. CDR3 nucleotide sequence: TGTGCCAGCAGCATACAGGGGGGATTAGAGACCCAGTACTTC. The rearrangement uses TRBV11-3 and TRBJ2-5, with 8 bases fitting TRBD1. This CDR3 contains 14 residues. V dropped 5 bases and J dropped 4; count of bases not matched to a gene: 6. Germline CDR1 reads SGHNT; CDR2 reads YENEEA.

The rearrangement joins TRBV7-9 to TRBJ2-1; D may correspond to TRBD1 or TRBD2 (5 bases each). Trimming removed 7 bases from V and 6 bases from J, with 13 bases in between. CDR1 and CDR2 from the germline V gene are SEHNR and FQNEAQ (reference sequence). The CDR3 runs 13 residues. As DNA, the CDR3 is TGTGCCAGCACCGCGAGGGGCGGCAATGAGCAGTTCTTC. This encodes CASTARGGNEQFF. Using reference TRBV7-9 and TRBJ2-1 for the parts outside the CDR3, the full variable domain is DTGVSQNPRHKITKRGQNVTFRCDPISEHNRLYWYRQTLGQGPEFLTYFQNEAQLEKSRLLSDRFSAERPKGSFSTLEIQRTEQGDSAMYLCASTARGGNEQFFGPGTRLTVL.

V gene TRBV28 combines with J gene TRBJ2-1, with 12 bases fitting TRBD2. In germline, CDR1 is MDHEN, CDR2 SYDVKM. There are 17 residues in the CDR3. The V segment lost 6 bases and the J segment 9 bases; nucleotides outside the gene matches: 15. The CDR3, as DNA: TGTGCCAGCAGCTATCCAGGACTAGCGGGACTAGACTCTGAGCAGTTCTTC. Translation gives CASSYPGLAGLDSEQFF.

CDR3 sequence reads: CASKKRGAEAFF. CDR3 DNA: TGTGCCAGCAAAAAAAGGGGCGCTGAAGCTTTCTTT. V is TRBV19 and J is TRBJ1-1, with D perhaps matching TRBD1 (5 bases). Trimming took 9 bases from V and 6 from J, leaving 14 bases between them. The V gene's germline CDR1 is LNHDA and CDR2 SQIVND (reference sequence). The CDR3 has 12 amino acids.

The chain has TRBV27 and TRBJ2-7; tentatively, D is TRBD2 (5 bases). The CDR3 covers 16 residues. Trimming took 4 bases from V and 2 from J, leaving 18 bases between them. Germline CDR1 reads MNHEY; CDR2 reads SMNVEV (reference sequence). The CDR3 DNA reads TGTGCCAGCAGTTATCGCCTCGAGGGCCCAACCTACGAGCAGTACTTC. Translated, it gives CASSYRLEGPTYEQYF.

The chain employs TRBV29-1 and TRBJ1-1, with TRBD1 identical over 11 bases. Per germline, CDR1 SQVTM and CDR2 ANQGSEA. V was clipped by 5 bases and J by 4 bases; unmatched bases: 3. The CDR3 contains 13 residues. The CDR3 is CSVRGQGVTEAFF. The CDR3 nucleotides are TGCAGCGTTAGGGGACAGGGGGTCACTGAAGCTTTCTTT.

The DNA of the CDR3 is TGTGCCAGTAGTATTGTGGTATCCGGGGAGCTGTTTTTT. It codes for CASSIVVSGELFF. This rearrangement joins TRBV19 to TRBJ2-2; D is ambiguous. This CDR3 has 13 residues. From germline, CDR1 is LNHDA and CDR2 SQIVND (reference sequence). V lost 3 bases and J lost 6, with 8 bases in between.

Here the CDR3 DNA reads TGTGCCAGCAGCTTAGACGCCGTTAGGACAGTCGTGTACGAGCAGTACTTC. This encodes CASSLDAVRTVVYEQYF. This chain connects TRBV7-9 to TRBJ2-7; TRBD1 is a possible D gene (6 bases). This CDR3 has 17 amino acids. In germline, CDR1 is SEHNR, CDR2 FQNEAQ (reference sequence). With 1 base removed from V and 4 bases from J, the gap between germline ends came to 20 bases.

The chain combines TRBV28 with TRBJ2-1, with D maybe TRBD2 (6 bases). Per the germline V gene, CDR1 is MDHEN and CDR2 is SYDVKM. V lost 6 bases and J 7 bases, leaving 19 bases between the germline ends. CDR3 length: 15 amino acids. CDR3 nucleotide sequence: TGTGCCAGCAGCTCCTCAGGACTCGGAGGGAATGAGCAGTTCTTC. This translates into CASSSSGLGGNEQFF. Full variable domain (rest looked up from reference TRBV28 and TRBJ2-1): DVKVTQSSRYLVKRTGEKVFLECVQDMDHENMFWYRQDPGLGLRLIYFSYDVKMKEKGDIPEGYSVSREKKERFSLILESASTNQTSMYLCASSSSGLGGNEQFFGPGTRLTVL.

This CDR3 is CSVETSGRNEQFF. The CDR3 DNA follows: TGCAGCGTTGAGACTAGCGGGAGAAATGAGCAGTTCTTC. V gene TRBV29-1 combines with J gene TRBJ2-1, with 12 bases aligning to TRBD2. V lost 3 bases to trimming and J lost 7 bases; unmatched junction nucleotides: 1. Germline V lookup: CDR1 SQVTM, CDR2 ANQGSEA. There are 13 residues in the CDR3.

The chain joins TRBV5-1 to TRBJ2-6; D uncertain. The CDR3 is 14 amino acids. CDR1 is SGHRS, CDR2 YFSETQ, per germline. V shed 3 bases and J shed 0 bases, with 4 bases lying between them. The CDR3 reads CASSSGSGANVLTF. The CDR3, as DNA: TGCGCCAGCAGCTCCGGCTCTGGGGCCAACGTCCTGACTTTC.

The chain joins TRBV28 to TRBJ2-3; TRBD1 aligns across 9 bases. V trimming: 5 bases; J trimming: 5 bases; junction bases outside the gene matches: 5. The CDR3 covers 14 residues. Per the germline V gene, CDR1 is MDHEN and CDR2 is SYDVKM. CDR3: CASSIQGAQDTQYF. CDR3 DNA: TGTGCCAGCAGTATACAGGGGGCACAAGATACGCAGTATTTT.

This chain connects TRBV14 to TRBJ2-7; 9 bases align to TRBD1. Germline values: CDR1 SGHDN, CDR2 FVKESK. The CDR3 spans 14 residues. The V and J ends lost 1 base and 6 bases, in that order; junction bases with no gene match: 4. CDR3 sequence: CASSQGQGEREQYF. As DNA, the CDR3 is TGTGCCAGCAGCCAAGGACAGGGGGAGCGCGAGCAGTACTTC.

This sequence joins TRBV28 and TRBJ2-5; 7 positions match TRBD2. The CDR3 contains 13 residues. The germline V gene encodes CDR1 MDHEN and CDR2 SYDVKM. Germline trimming cut 7 bases from V and 5 bases from J; bases unmatched to any gene: 7. The CDR3 nucleotides are TGTGCCAGCAACAAGCGGGAACGGGAGACCCAGTACTTC. Protein sequence: CASNKRERETQYF.

The chain combines TRBV7-8 with TRBJ1-5; 10 nucleotides line up with TRBD1. The V and J ends lost 3 bases and 7 bases, in that order; junction bases with no gene match: 0. The CDR3 runs 13 residues. Germline assignment: CDR1 SGHVS and CDR2 FQNEAQ. Here the CDR3 reads CASSLGQGQPQHF. In nucleotides, the CDR3 is TGTGCCAGCAGCTTGGGACAGGGGCAGCCCCAGCATTTT.

The genes are TRBV19 and TRBJ1-5; D unclear. In germline, CDR1 is LNHDA, CDR2 SQIVND (reference sequence). Trimming removed 3 bases from V and 4 bases from J, with 13 bases in between. The CDR3 contains 15 residues. CDR3 coding DNA: TGTGCCAGTAGTATTCGGACGGCACCTAATCAGCCCCAGCATTTT. It codes for CASSIRTAPNQPQHF.

With regard to this clone: Compared with germline, one end of the junction differs, possibly owing to a read error. The gene calls are TRBV6-6 and TRBJ1-1; no clear D gene. The germline V gene encodes CDR1 MNHNY and CDR2 SVGAGI (reference sequence). This CDR3 spans 10 amino acids. This CDR3 reads CASSYTEAFF. In nucleotides, the CDR3 is TGTGCCAGCAGTTACACGGAAGCTTTCTTT.

This chain links TRBV19 with TRBJ1-1; possibly TRBD1 for D (6 bases). Germline lookup yields CDR1 LNHDA and CDR2 SQIVND (reference sequence). The V and J ends lost 5 bases and 0 bases respectively, with 13 bases between them. The CDR3 length is 15 residues. CDR3 sequence (DNA): TGTGCCAGTAGTCAGTGGGGGGCTCTGAACACTGAAGCTTTCTTT. It codes for CASSQWGALNTEAFF. The full variable domain, with the rest looked up from reference TRBV19 and TRBJ1-1, is DGGITQSPKYLFRKEGQNVTLSCEQNLNHDAMYWYRQDPGQGLRLIYYSQIVNDFQKGDIAEGYSVSREKKESFPLTVTSAQKNPTAFYLCASSQWGALNTEAFFGQGTRLTVV.

V and J are TRBV18 and TRBJ2-3; D unclear. This CDR3 has 17 amino acids. Deletions cut 5 bases from V and 2 bases from J, with 20 bases between. Germline V gives CDR1 KGHSH, CDR2 LQKENI. CDR3 in DNA: TGTGCCAGCTCAGTCGCCGTCTCAGCCCCAATCACAGATACGCAGTATTTT. It is translated as CASSVAVSAPITDTQYF.

J is TRBJ2-1 and V is TRBV4-3; a weak D match, TRBD1 (5 bases). Germline assignment: CDR1 LGHNA and CDR2 YSLEER. The V end lost 6 bases, the J end lost 10 bases, and 19 bases lay between the germline ends. The CDR3 runs 14 residues. The CDR3 DNA follows: TGCGCCAGCAGAGGGGCGGTCTCTTTGGGGGAGCAGTTCTTC. This sequence encodes CASRGAVSLGEQFF.